The clone carrying this T cell receptor beta chain was seen a few times. What it binds is not known. The data are from a study of vaccination and CD4 T cells after COVID-19. Study context: The post-COVID sampling time was a median roughly 100 days after diagnosis, ranging from 35 to 161. Blood was drawn a median roughly 66 days post second dose, range 14 to 241.

Sequenced with the Oncomine TCR Beta short-read assay was DNA taken from cultured CD4+ T cells. From the PCR reads, TCRdb called clonotypes with MiXCR, one entry per CDR3 protein. The sample lists 20,000 to 25,000 distinct CDR3 sequences; 70% were seen once. The treatment was: approximately nine-day PBMC culture with coronavirus spike peptide pools or control peptides (ViraFEST assay). Positive SARS-CoV-2 PCR tests in convalescent patients dated from March to December 2020, pre-Alpha, Beta and Delta. Wells that each held around 2 million PBMCs were cultured with approximately 10 IU/ml IL-2 and approximately 10 ug/ml peptide pools. The receptor was derived from a human donor who had recovered from COVID-19. Source material: CD4+ T cells from blood, cultured in vitro.

This CDR3 reads CASSPSRGNTIYF. As DNA, the CDR3 is TGTGCCAGCAGCCCGTCGAGGGGAAACACCATATATTTT. This chain connects TRBV12-3 or TRBV12-4 to TRBJ1-3, with D hard to call. Trimming shortened V by 6 bases and J by 4 bases, and 10 bases separated the two germline ends. The CDR3 totals 13 residues.